The 26 T cell receptor beta chains below come from one sample, sequenced in a study of T and B cells in COVID-19 patients. Multiplex PCR with BIOMED2 TRB-A/B primer pools amplified TRB rearrangements. MiXCR was run by TCRdb on the multiplex PCR reads, yielding one entry per CDR3 protein. The sample contains thousands of distinct CDR3 sequences, around 27% of which appear only once. TRB was amplified from around 250-500 ng of blood genomic DNA. The sequencing sample was made of blood. These receptors originate from a human donor who had recovered from COVID-19.

By sample share, this clonotype is medium-sized (0.01 to 0.1%). The gene calls are TRBV5-4 and TRBJ2-3; 9 bases align to TRBD1. Germline assignment: CDR1 SGHNT and CDR2 YYREEE (reference sequence). The CDR3 length is 15 residues. V was clipped by 3 bases and J by 3 bases; unmatched bases: 5. The CDR3 is CASSSGTGLTDTQYF. For the CDR3, the DNA is TGTGCCAGCAGCTCCGGGACAGGGCTTACAGATACGCAGTATTTT.

This clonotype is categorized as medium-sized (0.01 to 0.1%). The V and J genes are TRBV15 and TRBJ2-6, with D perhaps TRBD1 (5 bases). CDR1 is LNHNV, CDR2 YYDKDF, per germline (reference sequence). CDR3 length equals 18 residues. V was trimmed by 0 bases and J by 0 bases, leaving 12 bases between them. CDR3 amino acids: CATSRDVGRDSGANVLTF. CDR3 nucleotides: TGTGCCACCAGCAGAGATGTAGGCAGGGACTCTGGGGCCAACGTCCTGACTTTC.

Within the sample, this clonotype is medium-sized. The chain has TRBV18 and TRBJ1-2; 10 bases are a match to TRBD1. In germline, CDR1 is KGHSH, CDR2 LQKENI. The CDR3 length is 15 residues. The V and J ends lost 3 bases and 2 bases, in that order; junction bases with no gene match: 3. CDR3 sequence reads: CASSPVGQGNYGYTF. The CDR3 region has the DNA TGTGCCAGCTCACCCGTGGGACAGGGGAACTATGGCTACACCTTC.

Relative to its sample, this clonotype is medium-sized. The chain links TRBV11-1 to TRBJ2-7; 7 bases align to TRBD1. Per germline, CDR1 SGHAT and CDR2 FQDESV (reference sequence). V shed 2 bases and J 2 bases; nucleotides not matched to a gene: 6. The CDR3 covers 15 residues. The CDR3 nucleotides read TGTGCCAGCAGCTTAAGCACAGGGGTACCCTACGAGCAGTACTTC. Translated, it gives CASSLSTGVPYEQYF.

About this clonotype: This clone may be a read error of a much larger clone one base away. Because it lacks the conserved phenylalanine or tryptophan at the end, this CDR3 is likely a read error. The rearrangement joins TRBV30 to TRBJ1-5; tentative D call: TRBD1 (5 bases). This CDR3 has 13 residues. Germline lookup yields CDR1 GTSNPN and CDR2 SVGIG (reference sequence). Trimming cost V 1 base and J 4 bases, with 8 bases left between them. In DNA form, the CDR3 reads TGTGCCTGGAGTGCAGCAGGGAATCAGCCCCAGCATTAT. It specifies CAWSAAGNQPQHY.

This sequence joins TRBV19 and TRBJ1-1; 11 bases fit TRBD1. J was trimmed by 4 bases and V by 1 base; bases with no gene match: 2. The CDR3 has 15 residues. Looked up from germline, CDR1 is LNHDA and CDR2 is SQIVND (reference sequence). CDR3 sequence reads: CASSIGGTGGTEAFF. The CDR3 region has the DNA TGTGCCAGTAGTATAGGTGGGACAGGGGGCACTGAAGCTTTCTTT.

This clonotype was detected only a few times. The chain uses TRBV12-3 or TRBV12-4 and TRBJ2-5; possibly TRBD1 for D (6 bases). Trimming cost V 4 bases and J 3 bases, with 9 bases left between them. This CDR3 is built from 13 residues. The DNA for the CDR3 is TGTGCCAGCAGTTATGGGACAAAAGAGACCCAGTACTTC. This encodes CASSYGTKETQYF.

By sample fraction, this clonotype is medium-sized. This chain links TRBV11-1 with TRBJ2-1; 11 nucleotides agree with TRBD2. The CDR3 is made up of 17 amino acids. V lost 5 bases, J lost 7 bases, and 13 bases stayed unmatched. Germline V gene data show CDR1 as SGHAT and CDR2 as FQDESV (reference sequence). This chain's CDR3 is CASSPTPGTSGQNEQFF. In DNA, the CDR3 is TGTGCCAGCAGCCCCACTCCCGGGACTAGCGGCCAGAATGAGCAGTTCTTC.

In its sample, this clonotype was seen a few times. This chain joins TRBV27 and TRBJ1-3; the D is unclear. Trimming removed 8 bases at V and 11 bases at J, with 19 bases between. The CDR3 covers 13 residues. Germline V gives CDR1 MNHEY, CDR2 SMNVEV (reference sequence). In DNA, the CDR3 is TGTGCCAGCGGCCCAAACCCCCAACTCCCCATATATTTT. Translation gives CASGPNPQLPIYF.

The table lists this clonotype with a count of one. V is TRBV7-2 and J is TRBJ1-4, with a tentative D call TRBD1 (6 bases). Trimming took 2 bases from V and 7 from J, leaving 11 bases between them. The CDR3 loop spans 14 amino acids. Looked up from germline, CDR1 is SGHTA and CDR2 is FQGNSA. The CDR3 is CASSLRGFGEKLFF. The CDR3 coding sequence is TGTGCCAGCAGCTTAAGGGGGTTCGGTGAAAAACTGTTTTTT.

This clonotype was detected many times. The rearrangement uses TRBV19 and TRBJ1-5, with D possibly TRBD1 on 6 matching bases. This CDR3 spans 15 amino acids. Trimming took 5 bases from V and 0 from J, leaving 11 bases between them. Germline-derived CDR1 and CDR2 are LNHDA and SQIVND (reference sequence). For the CDR3, the DNA is TGTGCCAGTAGTTTATCCAGGGGTAGCAATCAGCCCCAGCATTTT. This encodes CASSLSRGSNQPQHF.

The V and J genes are TRBV27 and TRBJ1-2; D perhaps matches TRBD1 (5 bases). Trimming shortened V by 9 bases and J by 0 bases, and 8 bases separated the two germline ends. CDR1 is MNHEY, CDR2 SMNVEV, per germline (reference sequence). CDR3 length equals 12 residues. CDR3 DNA sequence: TGTGCCAGTCGACAGTCTAACTATGGCTACACCTTC. The encoded protein is CASRQSNYGYTF.

This clonotype occurred a few times. This chain connects TRBV18 to TRBJ2-5; maybe TRBD2 (6 bases). Germline loops: CDR1 KGHSH, CDR2 LQKENI. The CDR3 runs 13 residues. Trimming stripped 4 bases from V and 2 bases from J, with 8 bases between. This chain's CDR3 is CASSQTRQETQYF. The CDR3, as DNA: TGTGCCAGCTCACAGACTAGACAAGAGACCCAGTACTTC.

With respect to this clonotype: The conserved closing phenylalanine or tryptophan is absent in this CDR3, likely reflecting a read error. The chain recombines TRBV7-6 with TRBJ1-1, with TRBD1 matching 7 bases. With V trimmed by 3 bases and J by 8 bases, 3 bases remained unmatched. Germline assignment: CDR1 SGHVS and CDR2 FNYEAQ. CDR3 length: 12 residues. This CDR3 reads CASSFNRGEAFS. CDR3 coding DNA: TGTGCCAGCAGCTTTAACAGGGGCGAAGCTTTCTCT.

V gene TRBV10-3 combines with J gene TRBJ2-7; TRBD2 matches 11 bases. Germline V gene data show CDR1 as ENHRY and CDR2 as SYGVKD. The CDR3 loop spans 16 amino acids. J gave up 3 bases and V 3 bases, and 7 bases lay outside the gene matches. The DNA for the CDR3 is TGTGCCATCAGTGACGCGGGTAGCGGGGGGGTCTACGAGCAGTACTTC. Translation: CAISDAGSGGVYEQYF.

Ten or more counts support this clonotype. The rearrangement uses TRBV27 and TRBJ1-2; the match to TRBD1 covers 12 bases. With 4 bases clipped from V and 7 bases from J, the junction kept 7 bases outside the gene matches. CDR1 and CDR2 (germline): MNHEY, SMNVEV (reference sequence). The CDR3 has 15 residues. The CDR3, as DNA: TGTGCCAGCAGTTCCCGGGACAGGGGGCTTCTTGGCTACACCTTC. Translation gives CASSSRDRGLLGYTF.

The rearrangement links TRBV18 to TRBJ2-5; D uncertain. The CDR3 consists of 11 residues. V was clipped by 3 bases and J by 1 base, with 0 bases between them. The germline V gene has CDR1 KGHSH and CDR2 LQKENI. The CDR3 here is CASSPQETQYF. Here the CDR3 DNA reads TGTGCCAGCTCACCCCAAGAGACCCAGTACTTC.

This clonotype rates as medium-sized. The J gene is TRBJ2-1, the V gene TRBV30; D unresolved. The CDR3 covers 11 residues. In germline, CDR1 is GTSNPN, CDR2 SVGIG (reference sequence). The V end was cut by 1 base, the J end by 9 bases, with 7 bases between. The CDR3 DNA reads TGTGCCTGGAGTGAGAGACTTGAGCAGTTCTTC. Protein: CAWSERLEQFF.

This clonotype was seen a few times. V and J are TRBV5-6 and TRBJ1-3; 7 bases fit TRBD1. Germline CDR1 SGHDT, CDR2 YYEEEE. V dropped 5 bases and J dropped 2; count of bases not matched to a gene: 4. The CDR3 is made up of 14 amino acids. DNA of the CDR3: TGTGCCAGCAGGGAGGACAGGACTGGAAACACCATATATTTT. It yields the protein CASREDRTGNTIYF.

In its sample, this clonotype is medium-sized. The chain is built from TRBV19 and TRBJ2-1; D tentatively fits TRBD1 or TRBD2 (5 bases each). Trimming removed 4 bases from V and 7 bases from J, with 11 bases in between. The CDR3 is 13 amino acids. The germline gives CDR1 LNHDA, CDR2 SQIVND (reference sequence). The DNA of the CDR3 is TGTGCCAGTAGTAGCAGGTGGGGGAATGAGCAGTTCTTC. It translates to CASSSRWGNEQFF.

The chain joins TRBV4-3 to TRBJ2-3; D call uncertain. Germline V gene data show CDR1 as LGHNA and CDR2 as YSLEER. The CDR3 length is 13 residues. Trimming took off 4 bases at V and 6 bases at J, with 11 bases between the two ends. The CDR3: CASSRVSRDTQYF. CDR3 bases: TGCGCCAGCAGCCGAGTTAGCCGGGATACGCAGTATTTT.

This clonotype is medium-sized by share. This sequence joins TRBV29-1 and TRBJ2-1; D is uncertain. CDR3 length: 14 residues. The germline gives CDR1 SQVTM, CDR2 ANQGSEA. Trimming stripped 1 base from V and 0 bases from J, with 7 bases between. CDR3 sequence reads: CSVEVASSYNEQFF. CDR3 DNA sequence: TGCAGCGTTGAAGTCGCGAGCTCCTACAATGAGCAGTTCTTC.

This clonotype turned up a few times. This chain joins TRBV10-3 and TRBJ2-1; no firm D call. Per germline, CDR1 ENHRY and CDR2 SYGVKD. There are 15 residues in the CDR3. Trimming pared 3 bases from V and 5 bases from J, leaving 14 bases between. The CDR3 here is CAISEGRPNHNEQFF. CDR3 nucleotide sequence: TGTGCCATCAGTGAAGGGCGGCCCAACCACAATGAGCAGTTCTTC.

This chain joins TRBV6-5 and TRBJ2-7; 10 nucleotides line up with TRBD2. The length of the CDR3 is 16 residues. V was clipped by 5 bases and J by 2 bases; unmatched bases: 9. The germline gives CDR1 MNHEY, CDR2 SVGAGI. The CDR3 region is CASSLTRTSGAYEQYF. The CDR3 DNA reads TGTGCCAGCAGTCTAACTCGGACTAGCGGAGCCTACGAGCAGTACTTC.

At least ten counts were recorded for this clonotype. The chain combines TRBV6-5 with TRBJ2-1, with 12 bases identical to TRBD1. This CDR3 has 15 residues. Germline V gives CDR1 MNHEY, CDR2 SVGAGI. Losses at the gene ends were 6 bases for V and 9 bases for J; bases not matched to a gene: 9. The CDR3 sequence is CASRDRDRGRSEQFF. In DNA form, the CDR3 reads TGTGCCAGCAGGGACCGGGACAGGGGGCGTTCTGAGCAGTTCTTC.

This clonotype appeared once. Its ends do not fully match the called genes, so a read error is possible. The chain joins TRBV6-5 to TRBJ2-4, with a weak D call TRBD1 (6 bases). CDR1 and CDR2 (germline): MNHEY, SVGAGI. The CDR3 runs to 12 residues. The CDR3 DNA reads as TGTACCAGCAGTGTGGACAGAAACATTCAGTACTTC. Encoded protein: CTSSVDRNIQYF.